This T cell receptor (beta chain) was captured by sequencing in a study of T cells of healthy individuals. Each CDR3 protein gets one entry after TCRdb re-called the 5' RACE reads with MiXCR. The data hold fewer than 70,000 distinct CDR3 sequences, with approximately 14% observed a single time. The germline V and J ends were trimmed by 3 bases and 4 bases, with 6 bases remaining between them. CDR3 length equals 12 residues. From germline, CDR1 is MGHRA and CDR2 YSYEKL. Ten or more counts support this clonotype. The chain combines TRBV4-1 with TRBJ1-2; D is uncertain. This sequence originates from a human donor in good health. CDR3 protein: CASSQPSYGYTF. The CDR3 coding sequence is TGCGCCAGCAGCCAGCCCAGCTATGGCTACACCTTC.